Included here is one TCR beta chain sequence, with context. What it binds is unknown. These data belong to a study of CXCR3-negative and CXCR3-positive naive CD8 T cells. Study as a whole: The TRB read total, some 130 million, broke down to about 1.5 +/- 0.3 million reads per library. Whole-study findings and limits: Naive cells that were CXCR3-negative or CXCR3-positive used TRBV-TRBJ genes alike, while memory cells diverged. Naive cells with CXCR3 showed TRB CDR3s that were more hydrophobic than those in CXCR3-negative naive cells.

Naive CD8+ T lymphocytes were specified as CD45RO-CCR7+CD27+CD95-. Each TRB cDNA library was prepared by 5' RACE (with UMI labels). One entry per CDR3 protein, without DNA, is what TCRdb gives after re-calling the 5' RACE reads. This sample's table has about 150,000 distinct CDR3 sequences. The CDR3 is made up of 18 amino acids. Germline CDR1 and CDR2: SNHLY and FYNNEI. The sequencing input was naive CXCR3+ CD8+ T cells from blood. Subset reported: CD45RO-CCR7+CD27+CD95- naive CD8+ T cells expressing CXCR3 (TNR3+). This sequence originates from a human donor in good health. Some clones in this sample may be carry-over from other donors' samples. The rearrangement joins TRBV2 to TRBJ2-7; as DNA is missing, the TRBD2 call by TCRdb cannot be tested. CDR3 loop: CASSEYLAGVGFIIEQYF. The whole variable domain, remainder taken from reference TRBV2 and TRBJ2-7, is EPEVTQTPSHQVTQMGQEVILRCVPISNHLYFYWYRQILGQKVEFLVSFYNNEISEKSEIFDDQFSVERPDGSNFTLKIRSTKLEDSAMYFCASSEYLAGVGFIIEQYFGPGTRLTVT.